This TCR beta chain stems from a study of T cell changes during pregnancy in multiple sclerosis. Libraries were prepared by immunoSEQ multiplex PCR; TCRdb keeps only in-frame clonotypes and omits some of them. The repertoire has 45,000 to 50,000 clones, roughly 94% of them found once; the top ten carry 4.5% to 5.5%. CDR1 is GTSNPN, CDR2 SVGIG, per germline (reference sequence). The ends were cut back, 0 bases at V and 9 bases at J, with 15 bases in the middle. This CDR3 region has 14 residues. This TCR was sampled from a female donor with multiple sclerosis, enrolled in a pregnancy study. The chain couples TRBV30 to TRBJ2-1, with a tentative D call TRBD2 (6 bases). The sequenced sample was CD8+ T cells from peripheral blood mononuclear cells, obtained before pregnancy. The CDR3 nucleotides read TGTGCCTGGAGTGTGCGGCTAGCGTGGATTGAGCAGTTCTTC. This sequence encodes CAWSVRLAWIEQFF.